A selection of T cell receptor beta chains follows, all from one sample in a study of identical twins. TCRdb processed the 5' RACE reads anew with MiXCR; each CDR3 protein has one entry. The sample has hundreds of thousands of distinct CDR3 sequences, more than 9% seen once. The same sample was also used in a study of yellow fever vaccine responses in identical twins.

The material sequenced was PBMCs. These receptors originate from a woman in her late teens or twenties in good health. The CDR3 runs from the conserved cysteine through the conserved F or W. A D gene is named only where the DNA matches it firmly. Not all rows give a size; the values are once, few, many and, for expanded clones, a class.

V gene,clone size,J gene,D gene,CDR3 DNA,CDR3 protein
TRBV12-3/TRBV12-4,many,TRBJ1-1,NA,TGTGCCAGCAAGCGGCATCCGAACACTGAAGCTTTCTTT,CASKRHPNTEAFF
TRBV5-1,few,TRBJ2-5,NA,TGCGCCAGCAGCTTGGCCGCTAACAGGGCACAAGAGACCCAGTACTTC,CASSLAANRAQETQYF
TRBV12-3/TRBV12-4,few,TRBJ2-5,TRBD2,TGTGCCAGCGGCTGGGCGGGAGTAGAGACCCAGTACTTC,CASGWAGVETQYF
TRBV5-1,NA,TRBJ2-3,TRBD2,TGCGCCAGCAGCCCGGGACTAGCGGGAGGGAGCGGCACAGATACGCAGTATTTT,CASSPGLAGGSGTDTQYF
TRBV5-1,many,TRBJ1-5,NA,TGCGCCAGCAGCCCGGATGGGGATCAGCCCCAGCATTTT,CASSPDGDQPQHF
TRBV12-3/TRBV12-4,few,TRBJ1-2,NA,TGTGCCAGCAGTTTGGAAGGGTTCGATGGCTACACCTTC,CASSLEGFDGYTF
TRBV5-1,many,TRBJ2-5,NA,TGCGCCAGCAGCTTGATACAGTACCAAGAGACCCAGTACTTC,CASSLIQYQETQYF
TRBV6-1,few,TRBJ2-3,TRBD1,TGTGCCAGCAGTACACAGGGGGCGCAGGATACGCAGTATTTT,CASSTQGAQDTQYF
TRBV10-3,few,TRBJ2-5,NA,TGTGCCATCAGTGACCAGGGGGGAGGACAAGAGACCCAGTACTTC,CAISDQGGGQETQYF
TRBV18,NA,TRBJ2-3,TRBD2,TGTGCCAGCTCACCATTGGAGGTAGCGGGGGCCTCCCGCACAGATACGCAGTATTTT,CASSPLEVAGASRTDTQYF
TRBV14,NA,TRBJ2-3,NA,TGTGCCAGCAGCCAAGATCTTAGAGCCTATACGCAGTATTTT,CASSQDLRAYTQYF
TRBV5-1,many,TRBJ2-3,TRBD1,TGCGCCAGCACCAACCGGACAGGTGAACGCACAGATACGCAGTATTTT,CASTNRTGERTDTQYF
TRBV13,many,TRBJ2-5,NA,TGTGCCAGCAGTTCTCTAGGGCTCGAGACCCAGTACTTC,CASSSLGLETQYF
TRBV27,many,TRBJ1-6,TRBD1,TGTGCCAGCAGCCTCAGGACAGGGAATAATTCACCCCTCCACTTT,CASSLRTGNNSPLHF
TRBV10-3,many,TRBJ2-5,TRBD1,TGTGCCATCAGCGGACAGGGTATCGAGACCCAGTACTTC,CAISGQGIETQYF
TRBV11-2,NA,TRBJ2-5,TRBD1,TGTGCCAGCGGCGGACAGGCGGCTCAAGAGACCCAGTACTTC,CASGGQAAQETQYF
TRBV29-1,NA,TRBJ2-1,NA,TGCAGCGTTGGTCTACGCTCAATACGACAGAGCTCCTACAATGAGCAGTTCTTC,CSVGLRSIRQSSYNEQFF
TRBV4-1,few,TRBJ2-7,NA,TGCGCCAGCAGCCAAGTCGTTGGACTCGGGAGCGCCTACGAGCAGTACTTC,CASSQVVGLGSAYEQYF
TRBV6-2/TRBV6-3,few,TRBJ2-3,NA,TGTGCCAGAGCACCATCACTAGCCAACACAGATACGCAGTATTTT,CARAPSLANTDTQYF
TRBV7-2,few,TRBJ2-1,NA,TGTGCCAGCAGCCCTAGTTACGGGGTAAGCTCCTACAATGAGCAGTTCTTC,CASSPSYGVSSYNEQFF
TRBV3-1,NA,TRBJ2-6,NA,TGTGCCAGCAGCCAAGGTAAAGACTCTGGGGCCAACGTCCTGACTTTC,CASSQGKDSGANVLTF
TRBV12-3/TRBV12-4,NA,TRBJ2-1,NA,TGTGCCAGCACCAACAGAGAGGGGTTGGAGCAGTTCTTC,CASTNREGLEQFF
TRBV7-8,NA,TRBJ2-5,NA,TGTGCCAGCAGCTCCCCCCCGGACAAGATACAAGAGACCCAGTACTTC,CASSSPPDKIQETQYF
TRBV20-1,NA,TRBJ2-1,NA,TGCAGTGCTAGAGATCCCCTAGTGGTTCACAATGAGCAGTTCTTC,CSARDPLVVHNEQFF
TRBV6-7,NA,TRBJ2-7,TRBD1,TGTGCCAGCAGTTACCTGGGACAGGGGTTGAGCGAGCAGTACTTC,CASSYLGQGLSEQYF
TRBV21-1,NA,TRBJ1-4,NA,TGTGCCAGCAGCAAATCCCCGAATGGGGGCCGGCGGGAAAAACTGTTTTTT,CASSKSPNGGRREKLFF
TRBV29-1,NA,TRBJ2-2,NA,TGCAGCGTTGACCTATCGAACACCGGGGAGCTGTTTTTT,CSVDLSNTGELFF
TRBV29-1,few,TRBJ2-1,TRBD2,TGCAGCGCTTTAGCGGGAGGTTCGAATGAGCAGTTCTTC,CSALAGGSNEQFF
TRBV2,many,TRBJ1-5,NA,TGTGCCAGCAGCGGTGGAAGGGGCAATCAGCCCCAGCATTTT,CASSGGRGNQPQHF
TRBV12-3/TRBV12-4,many,TRBJ2-1,NA,TGTGCCAGCAGTCTAGTCGCGTGGTCCTACAATGAGCAGTTCTTC,CASSLVAWSYNEQFF
TRBV6-1,many,TRBJ1-1,NA,TGTGCCAGCAGTCCCCAGGGGTGGGCCCCAAACACTGAAGCTTTCTTT,CASSPQGWAPNTEAFF
TRBV7-9,NA,TRBJ2-2,NA,TGTGCCAGCAGCTTGAAACAGAACACCGGGGAGCTGTTTTTT,CASSLKQNTGELFF
TRBV7-8,NA,TRBJ2-1,NA,TGTGCCAGCAGCTTAGTCGGCAAGGTACTCACTGAGCAGTTCTTC,CASSLVGKVLTEQFF
TRBV7-9,NA,TRBJ2-7,TRBD2,TGTGCCAGCAGCCCGGCTAGCGGGAAACCTTACCACGAGCAGTACTTC,CASSPASGKPYHEQYF
TRBV14,NA,TRBJ1-1,NA,TGTGCCAGCAGCCAGGGGGGGATGAACACTGAAGCTTTCTTT,CASSQGGMNTEAFF
TRBV5-1,NA,TRBJ2-5,NA,TGCGCCAGCAGCGCCGGGACGGAAGAGACCCAGTACTTC,CASSAGTEETQYF
TRBV5-1,few,TRBJ2-2,NA,TGCGCCAGCAGCTTGAGTCCGGGCAGTAACACCGGGGAGCTGTTTTTT,CASSLSPGSNTGELFF
TRBV6-1,many,TRBJ1-4,NA,TGTGCCAGCAGTGAAGCGCGGGACGGTCTGTATTTGGCTAATGAAAAACTGTTTTTT,CASSEARDGLYLANEKLFF
TRBV27,NA,TRBJ2-1,TRBD1,TGTGCCAGCAGTTACAGGGGGCCCTTCGATGAGCAGTTCTTC,CASSYRGPFDEQFF
TRBV9,NA,TRBJ2-7,TRBD1,TGTGCCAGCAGCGTAGAACAGGGGGCGCGCTACGAGCAGTACTTC,CASSVEQGARYEQYF
TRBV20-1,many,TRBJ1-5,NA,TGCAGTGCTAGAGCGTCAAATCAGCCCCAGCATTTT,CSARASNQPQHF
TRBV7-8,NA,TRBJ2-2,TRBD1,TGTGCCAGCAGCTCGGGGGACAGGGTGCCCGGGGAGCTGTTTTTT,CASSSGDRVPGELFF
TRBV10-3,NA,TRBJ2-5,TRBD2,TGTGCCATCAGTGACGGGACTAGCGGGAGGGTACAAGAGACCCAGTACTTC,CAISDGTSGRVQETQYF
TRBV25-1,few,TRBJ1-1,TRBD1,TGTGCCAGCAGTGACTACAGGGGCGAAGCTTTCTTT,CASSDYRGEAFF
TRBV10-2,NA,TRBJ2-2,NA,TGCGCCAGCAGTGAGTCGGGAAGTCGGGAGTCCACCGGGGAGCTGTTTTTT,CASSESGSRESTGELFF
TRBV4-2,many,TRBJ2-5,NA,TGTGCCAGCAGCCAAGTTCAGGGGTCAGAGACCCAGTACTTC,CASSQVQGSETQYF